This T cell receptor beta chain came from a study of shared clonotypes between healthy human individuals. Germline CDR1 is SGHTA and CDR2 is FQGNSA. This CDR3 region has 13 residues. V dropped 1 base and J dropped 9 bases, with 10 bases sitting between them. CD45RO negativity and positive selection for CCR7 defined naive CD8 cells, a population that excluded terminally differentiated effector memory CD45RA+ cells. This clone appeared once. What it binds is not known. Sequencing used immunoSEQ multiplex PCR; TCRdb keeps in-frame clones, though not all of them. The sample records millions of clones, around 96% being singletons. Study-level points and caveats: Unshared clonotypes carried lower generation probabilities than those common to all four donors.

The sequence derives from a young man in good health. The chain joins TRBV7-2 to TRBJ1-5; D gene unclear. The sample taken for sequencing was naive CD8+ T cells sorted from blood. CDR3: CASSLEAGRPQHF. CDR3 coding DNA: TGTGCCAGCAGCTTAGAGGCAGGAAGGCCCCAGCATTTT. The whole variable domain, filled in from reference TRBV7-2 and TRBJ1-5, reads GAGVSQSPSNKVTEKGKDVELRCDPISGHTALYWYRQSLGQGLEFLIYFQGNSAPDKSGLPSDRFSAERTGGSVSTLTIQRTQQEDSAVYLCASSLEAGRPQHFGDGTRLSIL.